These T cell receptor beta chains were read from a single sample in a study of blood T cell repertoires in COVID-19. Some clones are missing from TCRdb's copy, which holds only in-frame ones; the method was immunoSEQ multiplex PCR. The data show roughly 100,000 clones, around four fifths seen once. Sequences were obtained from peripheral blood. The receptor set was obtained from a man in his sixties with acute or convalescent COVID-19. Both conserved end residues are part of each CDR3. Some rows mark clone size as missing; the rest say once, few, many or name a class of expanded clone.

CATQDRLGNQPQHF	.	14	TRBV6-5
CASSYSGQGARGYTF	.	15	TRBV6-6
CATSDLNSGRGNEQFF	.	16	TRBV24-1
CASSLAPGSSGANVLTF	.	17	TRBV5-4
CASSVGGAPQETQYF	.	15	TRBV5-1
CASSVSYNEQFF	once	12	TRBV28
CASSGTEAFF	.	10	TRBV18
CASSPSGQGGNSPLHF	.	16	TRBV7-3
CAISEGGSYEQYF	.	13	TRBV10-3
CASSLAAGIPYEQYF	.	15	TRBV7-9
CASKRDIAKNIQYF	.	14	TRBV19
CSARDRTIYF	.	10	TRBV20-1
CASSARTGRSGANVLTF	.	17	TRBV19
CAWRAGGTEAFF	.	12	TRBV30
CASSFGQDTQYF	.	12	TRBV5-1
CATSDYRGQTQYF	.	13	TRBV24-1
CASSYSPLRDEQYF	.	14	TRBV6-6
CASSSSGTPYITQYF	once	15	TRBV5-4
CASSLAQGYGYTF	.	13	TRBV27
CASSLSQITGELFF	.	14	TRBV7-2
CASSLTRDKFYNEQFF	.	16	TRBV7-3
CAWSVRAHPRSGANVLTF	.	18	TRBV30
CASSPETHTDTQYF	once	14	TRBV7-9
CASSRTGTNYGYTF	.	14	TRBV6-5
CASNPDRGTGELFF	.	14	TRBV25-1
CASSLGLAGGAETQYF	.	16	TRBV7-2
CASSLSFAGTGFNSPLHF	.	18	TRBV27